The 23 T cell receptor beta chains listed next were all sequenced from one sample in a study of T cells after posttransplantation cyclophosphamide listed by TCRdb under 2016. The protocol used for the library was the immunoSEQ multiplex PCR assay. In its TCRdb copy, this immuneACCESS table keeps in-frame sequences only and misses some clones. Where compared with another copy, unresolved V genes explain less than half of these, and the others have no known cause. The sample features about 33,000 clones, and none is a singleton. The ten biggest clones cover approximately 1.3% of the sample. Sequences were obtained from PBMCs. These receptors originate from a girl aged 10-17 years in good health, CMV-negative, and a related stem cell transplant donor.

This clone was seen at least ten times. The chain links TRBV4-1 to TRBJ1-4, with D possibly TRBD1 on 5 matching bases. Germline loops: CDR1 MGHRA, CDR2 YSYEKL. Trimming left V 3 bases short and J 1 base short, with 12 bases between. The CDR3 is 16 amino acids. CDR3 nucleotides: TGCGCCAGCAGCCAGATCCTCAGGGAAACTAATGAAAAACTGTTTTTT. Translated: CASSQILRETNEKLFF.

This clone was seen at least ten times. This chain links TRBV4-1 with TRBJ2-7; 7 nucleotides agree with TRBD1. Trimming removed 4 bases from V and 10 bases from J; junction bases left unmatched: 13. CDR3 length equals 14 residues. CDR1 is MGHRA and CDR2 is YSYEKL in the germline V gene. This CDR3 reads CASSRRDSGIFQYF. The CDR3 bases are TGCGCCAGCAGCCGCCGGGACAGTGGGATTTTCCAGTACTTC.

This clone occurred many times. The chain combines TRBV19 with TRBJ2-1; 7 bases match TRBD2. The CDR3 is 15 amino acids. From germline, CDR1 is LNHDA and CDR2 SQIVND (reference sequence). Germline trimming cut 4 bases from V and 2 bases from J; bases unmatched to any gene: 5. Here the CDR3 reads CASSSGGRTYNEQFF. Here the CDR3 DNA reads TGTGCCAGTAGTAGCGGCGGGAGAACCTACAATGAGCAGTTCTTC.

This clone was seen a handful of times. The rearrangement joins TRBV28 to TRBJ2-2, with 11 bases fitting TRBD2. The germline gives CDR1 MDHEN, CDR2 SYDVKM. The V and J ends lost 10 bases and 5 bases, in that order; junction bases with no gene match: 18. This CDR3 is built from 18 residues. The chain's CDR3 is CATRGNIAGGPGTGELFF. The CDR3 DNA follows: TGTGCCACCCGGGGGAACATAGCGGGGGGGCCTGGAACCGGGGAGCTGTTTTTT. Full variable domain (outside the CDR3, taken from reference TRBV28 and TRBJ2-2): DVKVTQSSRYLVKRTGEKVFLECVQDMDHENMFWYRQDPGLGLRLIYFSYDVKMKEKGDIPEGYSVSREKKERFSLILESASTNQTSMYLCATRGNIAGGPGTGELFFGEGSRLTVL.

This clone appeared a few times. V and J are TRBV5-4 and TRBJ2-7; a weak D match, TRBD2 (6 bases). V gave up 1 base and J gave up 2 bases, with 10 bases separating them. Per germline, CDR1 SGHNT and CDR2 YYREEE (reference sequence). CDR3 size: 14 residues. This chain's CDR3 is CASSLRGGTYEQYF. CDR3 in DNA: TGTGCCAGCAGCTTGCGGGGAGGAACCTACGAGCAGTACTTC.

This clone has at least ten counts. The chain has TRBV7-6 and TRBJ2-7; 9 bases align to TRBD2. CDR3 length: 15 residues. CDR1 is SGHVS and CDR2 is FNYEAQ in the germline V gene. Trimming at V came to 5 bases and at J to 6 bases, leaving 11 bases not matched to a gene. CDR3 coding DNA: TGTGCCAGCAGCCGGGTCTCTAGCGGGACCCTCGAGCAGTACTTC. As protein: CASSRVSSGTLEQYF.

This clone occurred many times. The chain links TRBV19 to TRBJ1-5, with 7 nucleotides matching TRBD1. CDR1 and CDR2 (germline): LNHDA, SQIVND (reference sequence). This CDR3 is 16 amino acids long. V dropped 4 bases and J dropped 11; count of bases not matched to a gene: 17. The CDR3 region is CASSTYRGLVLGAQHF. Here the CDR3 DNA reads TGTGCCAGTAGTACCTACAGGGGCCTAGTACTGGGGGCCCAGCATTTT.

This clone was counted between two and nine times. V and J are TRBV30 and TRBJ1-2; TRBD1 aligns across 7 bases. V lost 0 bases, J lost 7 bases, and 8 bases stayed unmatched. The CDR3 is made up of 14 amino acids. Germline V CDR1 and CDR2: GTSNPN, SVGIG (reference sequence). This CDR3 is CAWSVLDRVGGYTF. The CDR3 DNA follows: TGTGCCTGGAGTGTCCTCGACAGGGTGGGTGGCTACACCTTC.

This clone was seen only a few times. V and J are TRBV30 and TRBJ2-3; 12 nucleotides match TRBD2. The V gene's germline CDR1 is GTSNPN and CDR2 SVGIG (reference sequence). The CDR3 is 15 residues long. V trimming: 1 base; J trimming: 6 bases; junction bases outside the gene matches: 5. Written as DNA, the CDR3 is TGTGCCTGGAGTGGCGGCCTAGCGGGAGGGGATACGCAGTATTTT. Translation: CAWSGGLAGGDTQYF.

This clone was counted between two and nine times. This chain uses TRBV7-2 with TRBJ2-5; 7 positions match TRBD1. The junction had 10 bases not matched to a gene; V was cut back by 3 bases and J by 3 bases. CDR1 SGHTA and CDR2 FQGNSA come from the germline V gene. The CDR3 loop spans 16 amino acids. The CDR3 protein is CASSLTTPGQKETQYF. CDR3 DNA: TGTGCCAGCAGCTTGACAACCCCGGGACAGAAAGAGACCCAGTACTTC.

This clone has ten or more counts. The chain joins TRBV9 to TRBJ1-6; 12 bases match TRBD1. The CDR3 covers 14 residues. The germline gives CDR1 SGDLS, CDR2 YYNGEE. V trimming: 2 bases; J trimming: 9 bases; junction bases outside the gene matches: 0. CDR3 sequence (DNA): TGTGCCAGCAGCGTGGGACAGGGGGCTTCACCCCTCCACTTT. Translated, it gives CASSVGQGASPLHF.

This clone was counted many times. The CDR3, as DNA: TGTGCCAGTAGTAAGGGACTAGCGGGGGGAGGCAATGAGCAGTTCTTC. This gives the protein CASSKGLAGGGNEQFF. The J gene is TRBJ2-1, the V gene TRBV19; 15 bases align to TRBD2. Germline lookup yields CDR1 LNHDA and CDR2 SQIVND (reference sequence). V was clipped by 4 bases and J by 6 bases; unmatched bases: 4. The CDR3 totals 16 residues. Variable domain in full (rest from reference TRBV19 and TRBJ2-1): DGGITQSPKYLFRKEGQNVTLSCEQNLNHDAMYWYRQDPGQGLRLIYYSQIVNDFQKGDIAEGYSVSREKKESFPLTVTSAQKNPTAFYLCASSKGLAGGGNEQFFGPGTRLTVL.

This clone was observed many times. The chain recombines TRBV7-3 with TRBJ2-7; 10 positions agree with TRBD1. Looked up from germline, CDR1 is SGHTA and CDR2 is FQGTGA. Unmatched junction bases numbered 12, after V lost 4 bases and J lost 3 bases. The CDR3 covers 17 residues. The CDR3 here is CASSSYRTGTGVYEQYF. The CDR3 nucleotides are TGTGCCAGCAGCTCCTACCGAACCGGGACAGGGGTCTACGAGCAGTACTTC.

This clone was recorded at least ten times. The chain combines TRBV6-1 with TRBJ1-2; D uncertain. Between the trimmed V and J ends, which lost 1 base and 8 bases, there was a span of 8 bases. Looked up from germline, CDR1 is MNHNS and CDR2 is SASEGT. The CDR3 contains 12 residues. The CDR3 spells CASSEEVVGYTF. The DNA of the CDR3 is TGTGCCAGCAGTGAAGAAGTAGTCGGCTACACCTTC.

The chain joins TRBV9 to TRBJ1-1, with 9 bases that match TRBD1. The CDR3 contains 14 residues. V lost 3 bases, J lost 4 bases, and 4 bases stayed unmatched. Per germline, CDR1 SGDLS and CDR2 YYNGEE. This chain's CDR3 is CASSASGQGTEAFF. The CDR3 nucleotides are TGTGCCAGCAGCGCATCGGGACAGGGCACTGAAGCTTTCTTT.

At least ten counts were recorded for this clone. The chain employs TRBV2 and TRBJ2-1; 14 nucleotides line up with TRBD2. Germline loops: CDR1 SNHLY, CDR2 FYNNEI. CDR3 length equals 15 residues. The trim removed 5 bases at V and 8 bases at J, leaving 5 bases unmatched. The CDR3 DNA is TGTGCCAGCAGTAATCCGGGACTAGCGGGGGATGAGCAGTTCTTC. Translated, it gives CASSNPGLAGDEQFF.

This clone was picked up a small number of times. V gene TRBV25-1 combines with J gene TRBJ1-5; 7 positions agree with TRBD1. The CDR3 contains 15 residues. Trimming cost V 0 bases and J 6 bases; bases outside gene matches: 5. Germline V gene sequence: CDR1 MGHDK, CDR2 SYGVNS. The CDR3 here is CASSEYIGGVQPQHF. The CDR3 region has the DNA TGTGCCAGCAGTGAATATATAGGGGGCGTTCAGCCCCAGCATTTT.

In its sample, this clone was seen many times. This rearrangement joins TRBV6-4 to TRBJ2-1; 11 nucleotides line up with TRBD2. The trim removed 2 bases at V and 7 bases at J, leaving 4 bases unmatched. Germline V gene data show CDR1 as MRHNA and CDR2 as SNTAGT. This CDR3 is built from 15 residues. The CDR3 loop is CASSDLAGGNNEQFF. The CDR3, as DNA: TGTGCCAGCAGTGACCTAGCGGGGGGTAATAATGAGCAGTTCTTC.

This clone was observed a handful of times. This chain joins TRBV28 and TRBJ1-6, with D hard to call. Germline CDR1 MDHEN, CDR2 SYDVKM. There are 11 residues in the CDR3. Trimming shortened V by 6 bases and J by 7 bases, and 4 bases separated the two germline ends. CDR3 in amino acids: CASSYNSPLHF. The CDR3, as DNA: TGTGCCAGCAGCTACAATTCACCCCTCCACTTT.

This clone was picked up many times. The V gene is TRBV2, the J gene TRBJ2-3; D may be TRBD1 (6 bases). The length of the CDR3 is 14 residues. Germline CDR1 is SNHLY and CDR2 is FYNNEI. Deletions cut 6 bases from V and 0 bases from J, with 10 bases between. The CDR3 reads CASRATGSTDTQYF. CDR3 nucleotide sequence: TGTGCCAGCAGGGCAACAGGGAGCACAGATACGCAGTATTTT.

This clone was seen at least ten times. The chain carries TRBV7-6 and TRBJ2-5, with 10 bases that match TRBD1. V dropped 5 bases and J dropped 4; count of bases not matched to a gene: 7. The CDR3 is made up of 15 amino acids. Germline V gene sequence: CDR1 SGHVS, CDR2 FNYEAQ. CDR3 bases: TGTGCCAGCAGCGTGACAGGGGGCGGAGGAGAGACCCAGTACTTC. It specifies CASSVTGGGGETQYF.

This clone was observed at least ten times. The chain links TRBV2 to TRBJ2-3; D might be TRBD2 (5 bases). Germline CDR1 reads SNHLY; CDR2 reads FYNNEI. The germline V and J ends were trimmed by 5 bases and 1 base, with 10 bases remaining between them. This CDR3 is 14 amino acids long. The CDR3 protein is CASSTTKRTDTQYF. The CDR3, as DNA: TGTGCCAGCAGTACGACTAAGCGCACAGATACGCAGTATTTT.

This clone was seen at least ten times. The chain has TRBV5-1 and TRBJ2-1; TRBD1 is a possible D gene (6 bases). The CDR3 length is 13 residues. Germline V gene data show CDR1 as SGHRS and CDR2 as YFSETQ. V was pared by 3 bases and J by 7 bases, with 11 bases between. CDR3 coding DNA: TGCGCCAGCAGCTCCGAAGGGGGAAATGAGCAGTTCTTC. It specifies CASSSEGGNEQFF.